Listed here are 6 T cell receptor beta chains from one sample, sequenced in a study of T cells in Graves' hyperthyroidism and ophthalmopathy. Amplification of TCR beta CDR3 regions was performed using RNA transcripts as template. The HTBI primer set was used in a first-round RT-PCR of the TCR CDR3. TCRdb reprocessed the multiplex PCR reads with MiXCR, giving one entry per CDR3 protein. Of approximately 40,000 distinct CDR3 sequences in the sample, roughly 50% are singletons; the top ten hold roughly a sixth. The sequencing sample was made of blood. Receptors were obtained from a man aged 40-49 years with Graves' ophthalmopathy.

The chain links TRBV7-8 to TRBJ2-5; 11 bases align to TRBD2. Germline lookup yields CDR1 SGHVS and CDR2 FQNEAQ. The V gene end was trimmed by 5 bases and the J gene end by 5 bases; junction bases not matched to a gene: 10. The CDR3 loop spans 16 amino acids. The CDR3 DNA reads as TGTGCCAGCAGCCAAACTAGCGGGAGTGCGGCTGAGACCCAGTACTTC. Translating it yields CASSQTSGSAAETQYF.

In the case of this clonotype: The final CDR3 position lacks the conserved phenylalanine or tryptophan, pointing to a likely read error. The CDR3 DNA sequence: TGTGCCAGCAGTACAAGACAGGGGACAGGGGGCCCCAGAAACATCATATATTCT. This translates into CASSTRQGTGGPRNIIYS. V is TRBV28 and J is TRBJ1-3; 12 bases agree with TRBD1. Germline assignment: CDR1 MDHEN and CDR2 SYDVKM. This CDR3 has 18 residues.

This clonotype came up many times. V and J are TRBV27 and TRBJ2-3; D is ambiguous. Per the germline V gene, CDR1 is MNHEY and CDR2 is SMNVEV (reference sequence). CDR3 length: 11 amino acids. The V end was cut by 6 bases, the J end by 3 bases, with 4 bases between. CDR3 region: CASRITDTQYF. The DNA of the CDR3 is TGTGCCAGCAGAATAACAGATACGCAGTATTTT.

This clonotype was detected many times. This chain links TRBV7-2 with TRBJ1-4, with 8 bases aligning to TRBD1. The CDR3 covers 15 residues. Trimming removed 1 base from V and 8 bases from J; junction bases left unmatched: 6. Germline CDR1 is SGHTA and CDR2 is FQGNSA. In DNA form, the CDR3 reads TGTGCCAGCAGCTTAGATTGGACAGGGAGGGAAAAACTGTTTTTT. Translating gives CASSLDWTGREKLFF.

This chain uses TRBV7-6 with TRBJ2-3, with 14 bases aligning to TRBD2. The CDR3 has 14 amino acids. V dropped 4 bases and J dropped 11; count of bases not matched to a gene: 5. CDR1 is SGHVS and CDR2 is FNYEAQ in the germline V gene. The CDR3 coding sequence is TGTGCCAGCAGCTCCGGGACTAGCGGGAGTCAGCAGTATTTT. Its protein is CASSSGTSGSQQYF.

This clonotype occurred many times. The chain is built from TRBV20-1 and TRBJ2-1; D call uncertain. Trimming shortened V by 3 bases and J by 2 bases, and 11 bases separated the two germline ends. Germline V gene sequence: CDR1 DFQATT, CDR2 SNEGSKA (reference sequence). This CDR3 comprises 14 residues. Written as DNA, the CDR3 is TGCAGTGCTAGTGTGAACAGTGCCTACAATGAGCAGTTCTTC. Its translation is CSASVNSAYNEQFF.